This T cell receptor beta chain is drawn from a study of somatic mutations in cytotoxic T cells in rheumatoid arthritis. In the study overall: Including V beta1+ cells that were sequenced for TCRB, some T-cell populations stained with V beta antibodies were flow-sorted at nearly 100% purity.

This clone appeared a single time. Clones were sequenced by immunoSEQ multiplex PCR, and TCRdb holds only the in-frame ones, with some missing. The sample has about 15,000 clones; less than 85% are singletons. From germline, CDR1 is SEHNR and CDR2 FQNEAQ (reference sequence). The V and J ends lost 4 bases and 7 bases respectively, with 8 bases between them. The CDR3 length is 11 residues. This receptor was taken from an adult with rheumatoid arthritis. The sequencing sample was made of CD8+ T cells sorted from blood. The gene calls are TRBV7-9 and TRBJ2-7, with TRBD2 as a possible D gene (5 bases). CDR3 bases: TGTGCCAGCAGCTCGGGGTGGGAGCAGTACTTC. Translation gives CASSSGWEQYF.